The 16 T cell receptor beta chains below all came from one sample that was sequenced in a study of blood T cells in healthy people across ages. PCR was performed a second time for roughly 6 to 12 cycles using a sample-barcoded 5' primer and a J-beta primer mix. Via MiXCR, TCRdb re-called the 5' RACE reads, giving one row per CDR3 protein. Among 450,000 to 600,000 distinct CDR3 sequences, roughly a quarter were seen once, and the ten largest hold over 3.5%. This sample was shared with a second study, whose subject was T cells of mothers and their children.

Specimen: blood. The receptors derive from a boy aged 2 to 10 in good health.

This clonotype was found a few times. This rearrangement joins TRBV7-2 to TRBJ2-7; either TRBD1 or TRBD2 may fit D (5 bases each). Per germline, CDR1 SGHTA and CDR2 FQGNSA. Trimming pared 5 bases from V and 0 bases from J, leaving 14 bases between. The length of the CDR3 is 15 residues. DNA for the CDR3: TGTGCCAGCAGCCCCGGGACCTCGAGCTCCTACGAGCAGTACTTC. Residues: CASSPGTSSSYEQYF.

The chain carries TRBV6-5 and TRBJ2-7; D remains ambiguous. V lost 0 bases and J 2 bases, leaving 14 bases between the germline ends. This CDR3 region has 16 residues. The V gene's germline CDR1 is MNHEY and CDR2 SVGAGI. The CDR3 nucleotides read TGTGCCAGCAGTTACTCAGCCCCTGGTAATCCCTACGAGCAGTACTTC. Translated, it gives CASSYSAPGNPYEQYF.

In this sample, this clonotype turned up many times. The gene calls are TRBV15 and TRBJ2-2; 9 bases map to TRBD2. The junction had 6 bases not matched to a gene; V was cut back by 3 bases and J by 4 bases. CDR3 length: 16 amino acids. The germline CDR1 and CDR2 sequences are LNHNV and YYDKDF (reference sequence). The CDR3 spells CATSRIAGDVTGELFF. DNA of the CDR3: TGTGCCACCAGCAGGATAGCGGGAGATGTCACCGGGGAGCTGTTTTTT.

The chain couples TRBV7-6 to TRBJ2-5; TRBD2 matches 8 bases. Matching the DNA end better, TRBJ2-1 makes the J call doubtful. This CDR3 is built from 17 residues. In germline, CDR1 is SGHVS, CDR2 FNYEAQ. Written as DNA, the CDR3 is TGTGCCAGCAGCCCACTCCCTACGGGGGGGCTAGGGAATGAGCAGTTCTTC. This gives the protein CASSPLPTGGLGNEQFF.

This clonotype was observed a few times. The V and J genes are TRBV30 and TRBJ2-7; weak D call: TRBD2 (6 bases). The CDR3 has 13 residues. The germline V and J ends were trimmed by 1 base and 8 bases, with 15 bases remaining between them. Per germline, CDR1 GTSNPN and CDR2 SVGIG (reference sequence). This chain's CDR3 is CAWSGGRGRQQYF. The CDR3 region has the DNA TGTGCCTGGAGTGGGGGACGGGGGAGGCAGCAGTACTTC.

This chain uses TRBV4-1 with TRBJ1-4; D is undetermined. The CDR3 contains 15 residues. The germline V and J ends were trimmed by 2 bases and 0 bases, with 7 bases remaining between them. Germline V lookup: CDR1 MGHRA, CDR2 YSYEKL. The CDR3 protein is CASSQMRATNEKLFF. DNA for the CDR3: TGCGCCAGCAGCCAAATGAGGGCAACTAATGAAAAACTGTTTTTT.

In this sample, this clonotype turned up a few times. The chain carries TRBV20-1 and TRBJ1-2; TRBD1 matches at 8 bases. CDR3 length equals 12 residues. J was trimmed by 8 bases and V by 4 bases; bases with no gene match: 6. Per germline, CDR1 DFQATT and CDR2 SNEGSKA (reference sequence). CDR3 amino acids: CSAIRTGMGYTF. The CDR3 bases are TGCAGTGCTATTAGGACAGGGATGGGCTACACCTTC.

This chain connects TRBV12-3 or TRBV12-4 to TRBJ1-5, with TRBD1 as a possible D gene (6 bases). The CDR3 totals 15 residues. Between the trimmed V and J ends, which lost 5 bases and 4 bases, there was a span of 15 bases. CDR3 protein: CASSNYGTSNQPQHF. In DNA form, the CDR3 reads TGTGCCAGCAGTAACTACGGGACAAGTAATCAGCCCCAGCATTTT.

This chain uses TRBV20-1 with TRBJ2-4, with D uncertain. The CDR3 covers 14 residues. Germline assignment: CDR1 DFQATT and CDR2 SNEGSKA (reference sequence). Trimming stripped 0 bases from V and 0 bases from J, with 6 bases between. In nucleotides, the CDR3 is TGCAGTGCTAGAGATATCCTAGCCAAAAACATTCAGTACTTC. Its protein product is CSARDILAKNIQYF.

This clonotype was seen a handful of times. This sequence joins TRBV7-2 and TRBJ1-2, with D uncertain. Trimming took 4 bases from V and 4 from J, leaving 10 bases between them. CDR1 SGHTA and CDR2 FQGNSA come from the germline V gene. This CDR3 comprises 13 residues. The CDR3 reads CASSSLVGYGYTF. DNA of the CDR3: TGTGCCAGCAGCTCCCTGGTCGGCTATGGCTACACCTTC.

In its sample, this clonotype was seen a few times. CDR3 sequence reads: CASSLQRFEVQETQYF. In DNA form, the CDR3 reads TGCGCCAGCAGCCTGCAAAGGTTCGAGGTACAAGAGACCCAGTACTTC. V is TRBV5-1 and J is TRBJ2-5, with D unresolved. CDR3 size: 16 residues. The germline V and J ends were trimmed by 4 bases and 2 bases, with 18 bases remaining between them. Germline V gene sequence: CDR1 SGHRS, CDR2 YFSETQ.

This clonotype was counted a few times. V usage is TRBV5-1 and J usage is TRBJ2-1, with TRBD2 matching over 7 bases. The J call is uncertain, as TRBJ2-7 better fits the DNA end. Germline V lookup: CDR1 SGHRS, CDR2 YFSETQ. This CDR3 has 14 amino acids. The CDR3 spells CASSPEAGVYEQYF. The CDR3 DNA sequence: TGCGCCAGCAGCCCCGAGGCGGGGGTCTACGAGCAGTACTTC.

This chain uses TRBV7-8 with TRBJ2-7; 10 nucleotides agree with TRBD2. This CDR3 is 15 amino acids long. With 4 bases clipped from V and 4 bases from J, the junction kept 7 bases outside the gene matches. Germline V gene sequence: CDR1 SGHVS, CDR2 FQNEAQ. As DNA, the CDR3 is TGTGCCAGCAGCTCGAAGCGGGGGGGCGGGTACGAGCAGTACTTC. This encodes CASSSKRGGGYEQYF.

CDR3 residues: CASSPPGGNEQFF. CDR3 nucleotides: TGTGCCAGCAGTCCCCCGGGCGGCAATGAGCAGTTCTTC. The chain employs TRBV28 and TRBJ2-7; D gene unclear. The J call may be mistaken, given a closer DNA end match to TRBJ2-1. Looked up from germline, CDR1 is MDHEN and CDR2 is SYDVKM. The CDR3 covers 13 residues.

V and J are TRBV30 and TRBJ1-6; the D is unclear. V was clipped by 2 bases and J by 2 bases, with 13 bases between them. Germline values: CDR1 GTSNPN, CDR2 SVGIG (reference sequence). The CDR3 covers 16 residues. The CDR3 is CAWSPEDHAYNSPLHF. The CDR3 DNA sequence: TGTGCCTGGAGTCCCGAGGACCACGCCTATAATTCACCCCTCCACTTT.

The table lists this clonotype with a few counts. This chain uses TRBV29-1 with TRBJ1-2; 9 nucleotides line up with TRBD1. The length of the CDR3 is 13 residues. Germline lookup yields CDR1 SQVTM and CDR2 ANQGSEA. V was pared by 6 bases and J by 6 bases, with 8 bases of the junction left unmatched. The CDR3 protein is CSVRGTGIHGYTF. CDR3 coding DNA: TGCAGCGTCCGCGGGACAGGGATTCATGGCTACACCTTC.